These T cell receptor beta chains were read from a single sample in a study of T cell responses to AZD1222 COVID-19 vaccine. The assay was immunoSEQ multiplex PCR, and TCRdb's table has in-frame clones only and misses some. The table records around 140,000 clones, 80% to 95% of them present only once. Sequenced here: peripheral blood, sampled on day 0 of AZD1222 vaccination. These receptors all come from an adult in good health. The CDR3 runs from the conserved cysteine through the conserved F or W. A D gene is named only where the DNA matches it firmly. A row's size may be missing; if present it is once, few, many or a size class.

cdr3_aa	cdr3_nt	d_call	v_call	clone_size	j_call
CASSYLPTGANVLTF	TGTGCCAGCAGTTACCTACCGACCGGGGCCAACGTCCTGACTTTC	NA	TRBV28	NA	TRBJ2-6
CASSPLRSSRNEKLFF	TGTGCCAGCAGTCCACTAAGGTCAAGCCGTAATGAAAAACTGTTTTTT	NA	TRBV11-2	NA	TRBJ1-4
CASSEMGREGYNEQFF	TGTGCCAGCAGTGAGATGGGACGGGAGGGGTACAATGAGCAGTTCTTC	TRBD2	TRBV6-4	NA	TRBJ2-1
CASSQVGNTIYF	TGTGCCAGCAGCCAAGTAGGAAACACCATATATTTT	NA	TRBV14	NA	TRBJ1-3
CASSSRRPPNEQFF	TGTGCCAGCAGTTCCCGTCGGCCCCCCAATGAGCAGTTCTTC	NA	TRBV6-5	NA	TRBJ2-1
CASSTLAGDGGELFF	TGTGCCAGCAGTACCCTAGCGGGAGATGGCGGGGAGCTGTTTTTT	TRBD2	TRBV6-5	NA	TRBJ2-2
CASSSTGASGNTIYF	TGCGCCAGCAGCTCGACAGGGGCCTCTGGAAACACCATATATTTT	TRBD1	TRBV5-1	NA	TRBJ1-3
CASSHQRWRAYNEQFF	TGTGCCAGCAGCCATCAGCGATGGAGGGCCTACAATGAGCAGTTCTTC	NA	TRBV7-8	NA	TRBJ2-1
CASSYRTIRDRVMNTEAFF	TGTGCCAGCAGCTACCGAACCATCCGGGACAGGGTCATGAACACTGAAGCTTTCTTT	TRBD1	TRBV7-9	NA	TRBJ1-1
CASSLDPQSNTGELFF	TGTGCCAGCAGCTTAGATCCACAGTCGAATACCGGGGAGCTGTTTTTT	NA	TRBV11-2	NA	TRBJ2-2
CASGLETGAYGYTF	TGTGCTAGTGGTTTGGAGACAGGGGCCTATGGCTACACCTTC	TRBD1	TRBV12-5	NA	TRBJ1-2
CASSPWRGENTEAFF	TGTGCCAGCAGCCCGTGGCGAGGCGAGAACACTGAAGCTTTCTTT	NA	TRBV11-2	few	TRBJ1-1
CASRRQGLNTEAFF	TGTGCCAGCAGAAGACAGGGCTTGAACACTGAAGCTTTCTTT	TRBD1	TRBV2	once	TRBJ1-1
CASSPDRNYGYTF	TGTGCCAGCAGCCCTGACAGAAACTATGGCTACACCTTC	NA	TRBV7-3	NA	TRBJ1-2
CASSQTGIRAGSSYNEQFF	TGCGCCAGCAGCCAAACTGGGATCCGTGCGGGGAGCTCCTACAATGAGCAGTTCTTC	NA	TRBV4-1	NA	TRBJ2-1
CASSWGTDTQYF	TGTGCCAGTTCTTGGGGCACAGATACGCAGTATTTT	NA	TRBV6-5	NA	TRBJ2-3
CASTSRAAGGNYGYTF	TGTGCCAGTACCTCACGGGCGGCAGGGGGCAACTATGGCTACACCTTC	TRBD1	TRBV19	NA	TRBJ1-2
CASSFGGRFADTQYF	TGTGCCAGCAGCTTTGGCGGGAGGTTCGCAGATACGCAGTATTTT	TRBD2	TRBV11-3	NA	TRBJ2-3
CASSSGLWETQYF	TGTGCCAGCAGTTCAGGGTTATGGGAGACCCAGTACTTC	NA	TRBV6-5	once	TRBJ2-5
CASSLFGLAGMRNEQFF	TGTGCCAGCAGCCTCTTCGGACTAGCGGGAATGCGCAATGAGCAGTTCTTC	TRBD2	TRBV9	NA	TRBJ2-1